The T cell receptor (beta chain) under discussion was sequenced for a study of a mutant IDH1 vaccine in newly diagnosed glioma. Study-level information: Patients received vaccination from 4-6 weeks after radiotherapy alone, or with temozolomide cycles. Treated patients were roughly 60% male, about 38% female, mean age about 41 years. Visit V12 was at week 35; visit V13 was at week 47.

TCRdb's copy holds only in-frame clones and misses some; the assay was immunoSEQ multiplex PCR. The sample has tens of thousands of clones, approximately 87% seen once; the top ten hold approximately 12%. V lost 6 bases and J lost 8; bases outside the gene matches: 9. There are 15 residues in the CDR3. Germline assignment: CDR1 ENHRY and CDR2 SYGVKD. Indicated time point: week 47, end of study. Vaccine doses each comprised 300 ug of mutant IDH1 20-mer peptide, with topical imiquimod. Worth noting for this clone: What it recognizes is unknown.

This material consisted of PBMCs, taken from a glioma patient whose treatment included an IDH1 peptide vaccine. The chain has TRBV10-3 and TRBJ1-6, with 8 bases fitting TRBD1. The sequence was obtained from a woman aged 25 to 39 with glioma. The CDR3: CAIRDRVFPYSPLHF. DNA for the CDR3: TGTGCCATCAGGGACAGGGTTTTCCCCTATTCACCCCTCCACTTT.